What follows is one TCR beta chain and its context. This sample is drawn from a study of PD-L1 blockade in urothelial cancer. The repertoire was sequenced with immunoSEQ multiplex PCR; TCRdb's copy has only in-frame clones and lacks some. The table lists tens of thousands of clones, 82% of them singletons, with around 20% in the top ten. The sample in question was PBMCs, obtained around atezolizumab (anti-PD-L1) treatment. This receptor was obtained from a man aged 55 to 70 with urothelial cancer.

The CDR3 here is CASRPGTADQETQYF. DNA for the CDR3: TGTGCCAGCAGGCCCGGGACAGCCGACCAAGAGACCCAGTACTTC. The rearrangement uses TRBV27 and TRBJ2-5, with 7 nucleotides matching TRBD1. This CDR3 spans 15 amino acids. Trimming cost V 6 bases and J 0 bases; bases outside gene matches: 7. CDR1 is MNHEY and CDR2 is SMNVEV in the germline V gene (reference sequence).